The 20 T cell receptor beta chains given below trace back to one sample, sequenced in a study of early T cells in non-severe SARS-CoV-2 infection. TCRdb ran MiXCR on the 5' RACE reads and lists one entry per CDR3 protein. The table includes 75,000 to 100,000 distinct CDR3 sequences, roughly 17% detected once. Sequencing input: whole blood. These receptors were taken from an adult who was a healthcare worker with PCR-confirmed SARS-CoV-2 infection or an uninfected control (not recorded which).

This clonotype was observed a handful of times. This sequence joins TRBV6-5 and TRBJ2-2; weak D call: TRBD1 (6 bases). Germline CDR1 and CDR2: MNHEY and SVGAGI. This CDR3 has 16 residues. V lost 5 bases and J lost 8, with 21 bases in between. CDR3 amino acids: CASSPGLTGEGGELFF. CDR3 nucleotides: TGTGCCAGCAGTCCGGGCCTGACAGGCGAGGGAGGGGAGCTGTTTTTT.

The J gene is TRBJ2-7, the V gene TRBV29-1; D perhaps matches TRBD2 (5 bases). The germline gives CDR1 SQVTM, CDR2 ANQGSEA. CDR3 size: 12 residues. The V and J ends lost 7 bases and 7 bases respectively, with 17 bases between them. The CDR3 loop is CSASWTGGEQYF. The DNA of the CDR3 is TGCAGCGCTTCGTGGACCGGCGGGGAGCAGTACTTC.

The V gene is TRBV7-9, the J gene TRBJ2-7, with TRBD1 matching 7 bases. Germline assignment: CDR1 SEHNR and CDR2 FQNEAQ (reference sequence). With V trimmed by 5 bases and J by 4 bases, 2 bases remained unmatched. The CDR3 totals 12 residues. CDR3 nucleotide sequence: TGTGCCAGCAGCGCGACAGGGTACGAGCAGTACTTC. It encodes CASSATGYEQYF.

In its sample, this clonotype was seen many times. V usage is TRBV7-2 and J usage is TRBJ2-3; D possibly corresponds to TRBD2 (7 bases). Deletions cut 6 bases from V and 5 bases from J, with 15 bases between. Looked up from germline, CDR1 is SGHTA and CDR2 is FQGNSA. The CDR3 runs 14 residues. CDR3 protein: CASRKGVAGDTQYF. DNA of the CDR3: TGTGCCAGCAGAAAGGGGGTAGCGGGAGATACGCAGTATTTT.

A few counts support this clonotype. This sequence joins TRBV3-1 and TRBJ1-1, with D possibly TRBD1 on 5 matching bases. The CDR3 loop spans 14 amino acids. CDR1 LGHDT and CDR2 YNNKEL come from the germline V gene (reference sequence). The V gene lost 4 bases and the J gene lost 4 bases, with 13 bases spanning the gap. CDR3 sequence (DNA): TGTGCCAGCAGCCGGGGGGAGGGGCGCACTGAAGCTTTCTTT. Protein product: CASSRGEGRTEAFF.

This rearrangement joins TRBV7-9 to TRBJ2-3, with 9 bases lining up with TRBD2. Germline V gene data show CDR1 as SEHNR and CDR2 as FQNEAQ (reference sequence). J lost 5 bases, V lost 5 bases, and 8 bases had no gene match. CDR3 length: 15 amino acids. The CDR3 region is CASSPGLAGIDTQYF. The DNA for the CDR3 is TGTGCCAGCAGCCCGGGACTAGCTGGGATAGATACGCAGTATTTT.

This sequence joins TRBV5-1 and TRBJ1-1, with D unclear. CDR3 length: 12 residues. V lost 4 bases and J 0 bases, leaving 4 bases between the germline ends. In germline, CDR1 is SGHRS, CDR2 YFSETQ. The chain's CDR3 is CASSPMNTEAFF. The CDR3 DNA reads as TGCGCCAGCAGCCCCATGAACACTGAAGCTTTCTTT.

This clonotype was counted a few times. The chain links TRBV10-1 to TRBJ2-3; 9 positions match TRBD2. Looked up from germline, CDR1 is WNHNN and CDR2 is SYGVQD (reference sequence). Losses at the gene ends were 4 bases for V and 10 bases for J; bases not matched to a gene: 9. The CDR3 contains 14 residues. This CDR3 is CASSASGGLMPQYF. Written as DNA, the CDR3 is TGCGCCAGCAGTGCCAGCGGGGGGTTAATGCCGCAGTATTTT.

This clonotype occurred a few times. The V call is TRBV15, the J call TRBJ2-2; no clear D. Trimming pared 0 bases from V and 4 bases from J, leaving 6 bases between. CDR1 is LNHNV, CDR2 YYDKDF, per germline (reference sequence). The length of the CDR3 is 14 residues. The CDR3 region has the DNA TGTGCCACCAGCAGAGAAATGGGCACCGGGGAGCTGTTTTTT. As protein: CATSREMGTGELFF.

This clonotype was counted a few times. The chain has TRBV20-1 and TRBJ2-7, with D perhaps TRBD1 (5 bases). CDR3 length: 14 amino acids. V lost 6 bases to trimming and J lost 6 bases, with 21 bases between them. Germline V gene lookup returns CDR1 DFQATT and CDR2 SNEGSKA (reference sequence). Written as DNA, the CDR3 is TGCAGTGCCCTTGCGGAGTCTCAGGGCCCCGAGCAGTACTTC. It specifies CSALAESQGPEQYF.

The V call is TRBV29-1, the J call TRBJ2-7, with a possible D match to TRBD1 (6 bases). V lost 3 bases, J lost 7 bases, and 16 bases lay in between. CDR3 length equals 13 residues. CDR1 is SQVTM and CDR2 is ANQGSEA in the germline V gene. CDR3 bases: TGCAGCGTTGAGCTGGGGGCCCGTCGGGAGCAGTACTTC. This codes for CSVELGARREQYF.

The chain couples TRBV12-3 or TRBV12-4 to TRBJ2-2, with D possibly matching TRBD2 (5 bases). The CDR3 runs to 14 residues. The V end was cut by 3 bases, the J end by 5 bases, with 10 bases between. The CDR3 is CASSLGGWTGELFF. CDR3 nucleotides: TGTGCCAGCAGTTTGGGCGGGTGGACCGGGGAGCTGTTTTTT.

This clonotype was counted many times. The CDR3 DNA reads TGCGCCAGCAGCTCCGGAGCGGGAAGGCCAGATACGCAGTATTTT. Amino acid sequence: CASSSGAGRPDTQYF. J is TRBJ2-3 and V is TRBV5-1, with 7 bases that match TRBD2. Per germline, CDR1 SGHRS and CDR2 YFSETQ. Trimming cost V 3 bases and J 4 bases; bases outside gene matches: 8. The CDR3 runs to 15 residues.

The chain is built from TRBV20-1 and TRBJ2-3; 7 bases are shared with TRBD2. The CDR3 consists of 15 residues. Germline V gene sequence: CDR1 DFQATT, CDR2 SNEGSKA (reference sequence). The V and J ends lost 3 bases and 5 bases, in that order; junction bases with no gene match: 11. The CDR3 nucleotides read TGCAGTGCTAGGTGGACTAGACGAACACAAGATACGCAGTATTTT. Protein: CSARWTRRTQDTQYF.

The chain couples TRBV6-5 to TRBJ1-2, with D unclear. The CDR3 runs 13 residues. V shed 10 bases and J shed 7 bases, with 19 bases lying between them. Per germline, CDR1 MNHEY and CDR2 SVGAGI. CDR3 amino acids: CATSSGLVSGYTF. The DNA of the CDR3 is TGTGCCACTTCTAGTGGTCTGGTCTCTGGCTACACCTTC.

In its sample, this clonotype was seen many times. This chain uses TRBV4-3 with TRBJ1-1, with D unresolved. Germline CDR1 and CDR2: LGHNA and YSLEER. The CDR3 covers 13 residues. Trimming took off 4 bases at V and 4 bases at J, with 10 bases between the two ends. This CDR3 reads CASSPALPTEAFF. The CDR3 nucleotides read TGCGCCAGCAGCCCCGCGTTACCCACTGAAGCTTTCTTT.

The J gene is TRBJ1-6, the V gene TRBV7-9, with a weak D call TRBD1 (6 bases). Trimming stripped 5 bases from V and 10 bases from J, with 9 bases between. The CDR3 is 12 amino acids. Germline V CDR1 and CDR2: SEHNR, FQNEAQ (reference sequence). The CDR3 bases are TGTGCCAGCAGCGAGGGGGAATCACCCCTCCACTTT. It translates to CASSEGESPLHF.

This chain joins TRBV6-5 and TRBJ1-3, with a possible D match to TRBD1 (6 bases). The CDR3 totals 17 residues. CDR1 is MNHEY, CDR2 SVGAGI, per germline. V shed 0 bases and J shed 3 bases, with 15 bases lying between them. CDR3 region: CASSYSHRQEVGNTIYF. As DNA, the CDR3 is TGTGCCAGCAGTTACTCCCACCGACAGGAGGTTGGAAACACCATATATTTT.

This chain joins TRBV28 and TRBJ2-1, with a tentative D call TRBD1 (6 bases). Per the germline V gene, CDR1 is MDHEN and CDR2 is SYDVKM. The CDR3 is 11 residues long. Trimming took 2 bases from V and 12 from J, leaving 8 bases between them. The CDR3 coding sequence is TGTGCCAGCAGTTTAGGGGGCGGGCAGTTCTTC. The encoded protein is CASSLGGGQFF.

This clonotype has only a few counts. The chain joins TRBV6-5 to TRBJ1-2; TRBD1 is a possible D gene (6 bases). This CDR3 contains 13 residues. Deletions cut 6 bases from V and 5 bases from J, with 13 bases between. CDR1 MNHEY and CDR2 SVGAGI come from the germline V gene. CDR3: CASRPGQRYGYTF. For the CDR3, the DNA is TGTGCCAGCAGGCCCGGACAGCGGTATGGCTACACCTTC.